The entry below describes one T cell receptor (beta chain). Its antigen is still unknown. The germline CDR1 and CDR2 sequences are GTSNPN and SVGIG (reference sequence). CDR3 length: 13 residues. Trimming stripped 4 bases from V and 2 bases from J, with 8 bases between. These data originate in a study of cytomegalovirus exposure and HLA in healthy donors. Study-wide results and caveats: Most TCR sequences were rare, but some public TCRs occurred in many donors.

Researchers ran the PCR with 60 Vbeta and 13 Jbeta primers. Data came from immunoSEQ multiplex PCR; TCRdb stores just in-frame clones and leaves some out. Of 120,000 to 150,000 clones in the sample, 70% to 85% were seen once. The chain recombines TRBV30 with TRBJ2-2, with TRBD2 as a possible D gene (5 bases). Sequences were obtained from PBMCs. The receptor's source is a woman aged 40-49 years in good health and CMV-seronegative. CDR3 nucleotides: TGTGCCTGGAAGCGGTTAAACACCGGGGAGCTGTTTTTT. Translating gives CAWKRLNTGELFF. Full variable domain (missing parts from reference TRBV30 and TRBJ2-2): SQTIHQWPATLVQPVGSPLSLECTVEGTSNPNLYWYRQAAGRGLQLLFYSVGIGQISSEVPQNLSASRPQDRQFILSSKKLLLSDSGFYLCAWKRLNTGELFFGEGSRLTVL.